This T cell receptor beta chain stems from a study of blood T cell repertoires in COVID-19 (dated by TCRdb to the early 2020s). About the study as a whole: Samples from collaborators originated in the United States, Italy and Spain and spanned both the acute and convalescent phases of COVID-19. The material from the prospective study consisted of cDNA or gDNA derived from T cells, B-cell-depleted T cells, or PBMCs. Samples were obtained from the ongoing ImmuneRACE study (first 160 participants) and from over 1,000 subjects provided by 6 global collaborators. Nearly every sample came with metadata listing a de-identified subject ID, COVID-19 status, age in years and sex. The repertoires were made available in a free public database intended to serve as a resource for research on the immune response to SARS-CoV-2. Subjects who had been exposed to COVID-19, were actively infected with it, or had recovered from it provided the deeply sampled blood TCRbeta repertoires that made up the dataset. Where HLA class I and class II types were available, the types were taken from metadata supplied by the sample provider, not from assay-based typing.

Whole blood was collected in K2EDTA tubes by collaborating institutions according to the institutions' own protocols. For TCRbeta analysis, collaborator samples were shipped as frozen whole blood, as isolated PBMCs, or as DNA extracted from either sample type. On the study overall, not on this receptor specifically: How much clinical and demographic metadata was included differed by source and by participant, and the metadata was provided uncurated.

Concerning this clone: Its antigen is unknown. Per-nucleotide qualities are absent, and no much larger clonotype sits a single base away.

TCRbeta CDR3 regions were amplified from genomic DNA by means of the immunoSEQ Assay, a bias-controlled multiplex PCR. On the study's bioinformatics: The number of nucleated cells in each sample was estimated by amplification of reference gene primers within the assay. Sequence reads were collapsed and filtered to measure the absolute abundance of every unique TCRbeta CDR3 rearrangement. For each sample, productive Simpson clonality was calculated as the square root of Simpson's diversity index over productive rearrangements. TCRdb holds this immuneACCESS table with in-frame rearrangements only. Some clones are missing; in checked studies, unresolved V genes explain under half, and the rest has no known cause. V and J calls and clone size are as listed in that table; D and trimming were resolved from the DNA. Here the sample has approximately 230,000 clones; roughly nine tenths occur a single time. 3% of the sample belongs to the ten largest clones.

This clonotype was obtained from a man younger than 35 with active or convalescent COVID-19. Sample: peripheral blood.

At the DNA level, the sequence is TGTGCCAGCAGATTCGGACAGGCTGAGGCGGAGACCCAGTACTTC. This yields the protein CASRFGQAEAETQYF. The rearrangement combines TRBV11-2 with TRBJ2-5; 7 bases in between match TRBD1. The junction shows trimming of 6 bases on V and 5 bases on J, and the gene matches do not reach 12 bases of it. Sequences SGHAT (CDR1) and FQNNGV (CDR2) are obtained from the germline V gene. Spanning cysteine to phenylalanine, the CDR3 consists of 15 amino acids. The kept DNA is CDR3 alone, 45 bases in frame from the first base.